This T cell receptor beta chain came from a study of T cell repertoires in cytomegalovirus infection. TCRdb processed the reads anew with MiXCR; each CDR3 protein has one entry. This table has approximately 500,000 distinct CDR3 sequences, roughly 29% appearing once. There are many counts of this clonotype. Germline-derived CDR1 and CDR2 are SGHTA and FQGNSA. There are 16 residues in the CDR3. With 5 bases removed from V and 6 bases from J, the gap between germline ends came to 22 bases. The sample was PBMCs. The chain recombines TRBV7-2 with TRBJ1-2; possible D gene TRBD1, 5 bases. This receptor was obtained from a human donor in good health (CMV status not recorded). Some clones in this sample may be carry-over from other donors' samples. CDR3 loop: CASSGTGGMMAHGYTF. As DNA, the CDR3 is TGTGCCAGCAGCGGAACAGGTGGGATGATGGCCCATGGCTACACCTTC.